This T cell receptor beta chain comes out of a study of blood T cell repertoires in COVID-19. Study details: Italy, Spain and the United States were the sources of the convalescent and acute COVID-19 samples. In each case, the material was cDNA or gDNA derived from T cells, B-cell-depleted T cells, or PBMCs.

Libraries were prepared by immunoSEQ multiplex PCR; TCRdb keeps only in-frame clonotypes and omits some of them. The table includes fewer than 400,000 clones, 85% to 95% detected once. Cohort assignment relied on participant-reported clinical history. Source material: PBMCs or T cells enriched from blood (not recorded which). This sequence originates from a woman between 25 and 40 years old who had been exposed to COVID-19.

Here the CDR3 DNA reads TGTGCCAGCAGCCTAGGGGACATCGTTTCCTACGAGCAGTACTTC. This gives the protein CASSLGDIVSYEQYF. This rearrangement joins TRBV7-6 to TRBJ2-7; a weak D match, TRBD1 (6 bases). Germline V gene data show CDR1 as SGHVS and CDR2 as FNYEAQ. This CDR3 spans 15 amino acids. Trimming removed 5 bases at V and 1 base at J, with 15 bases between.